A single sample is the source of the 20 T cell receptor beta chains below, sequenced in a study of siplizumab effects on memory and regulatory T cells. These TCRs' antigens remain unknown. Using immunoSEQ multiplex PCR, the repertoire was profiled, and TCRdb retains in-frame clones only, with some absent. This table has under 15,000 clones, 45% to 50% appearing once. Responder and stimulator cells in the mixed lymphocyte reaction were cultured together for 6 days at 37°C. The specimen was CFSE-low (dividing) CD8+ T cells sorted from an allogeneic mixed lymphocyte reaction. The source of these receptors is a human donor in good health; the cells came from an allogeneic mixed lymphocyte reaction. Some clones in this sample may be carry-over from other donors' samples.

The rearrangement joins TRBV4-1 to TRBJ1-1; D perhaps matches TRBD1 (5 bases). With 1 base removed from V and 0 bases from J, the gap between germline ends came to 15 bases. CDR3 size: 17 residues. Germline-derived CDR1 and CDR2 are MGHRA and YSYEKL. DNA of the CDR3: TGCGCCAGCAGCCAAGCTAGGGGATGGCAGTTGAACACTGAAGCTTTCTTT. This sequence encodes CASSQARGWQLNTEAFF.

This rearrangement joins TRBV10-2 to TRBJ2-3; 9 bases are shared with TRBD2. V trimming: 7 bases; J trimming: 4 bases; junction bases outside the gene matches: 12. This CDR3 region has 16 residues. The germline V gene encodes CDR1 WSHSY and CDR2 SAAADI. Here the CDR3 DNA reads TGCGCCAGCAATGATTGGGCGGGAGGGATCGCAGATACGCAGTATTTT. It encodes CASNDWAGGIADTQYF.

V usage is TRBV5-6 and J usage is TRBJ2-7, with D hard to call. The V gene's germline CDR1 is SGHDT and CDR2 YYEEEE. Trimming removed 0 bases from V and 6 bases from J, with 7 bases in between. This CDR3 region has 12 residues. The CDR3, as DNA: TGTGCCAGCAGCTTGGAGGACGGCGAGCAGTACTTC. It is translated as CASSLEDGEQYF.

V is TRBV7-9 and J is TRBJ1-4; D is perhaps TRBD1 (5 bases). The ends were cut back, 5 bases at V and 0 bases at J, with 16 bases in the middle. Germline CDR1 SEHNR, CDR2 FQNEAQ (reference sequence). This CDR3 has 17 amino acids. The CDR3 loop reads CASSPFGGVATNEKLFF. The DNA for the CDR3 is TGTGCCAGCAGCCCCTTCGGAGGGGTTGCAACTAATGAAAAACTGTTTTTT.

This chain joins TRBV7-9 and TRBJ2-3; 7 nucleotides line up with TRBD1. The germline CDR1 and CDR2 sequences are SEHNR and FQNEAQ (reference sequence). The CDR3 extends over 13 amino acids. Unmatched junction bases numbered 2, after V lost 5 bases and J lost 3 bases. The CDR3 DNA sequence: TGTGCCAGCAGCAGGGACAGAACAGATACGCAGTATTTT. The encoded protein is CASSRDRTDTQYF.

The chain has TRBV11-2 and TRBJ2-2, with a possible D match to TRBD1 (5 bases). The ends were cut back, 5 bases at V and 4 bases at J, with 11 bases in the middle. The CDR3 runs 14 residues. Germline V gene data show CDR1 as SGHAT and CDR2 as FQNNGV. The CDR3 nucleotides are TGTGCCAGCAGCAGGCTGGGGCCCACCGGGGAGCTGTTTTTT. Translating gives CASSRLGPTGELFF.

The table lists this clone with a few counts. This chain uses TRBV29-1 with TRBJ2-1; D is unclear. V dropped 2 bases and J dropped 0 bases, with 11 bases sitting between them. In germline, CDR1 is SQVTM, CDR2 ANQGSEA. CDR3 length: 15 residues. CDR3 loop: CSVELSFSSYNEQFF. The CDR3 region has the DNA TGCAGCGTTGAACTCAGCTTTAGCTCCTACAATGAGCAGTTCTTC.

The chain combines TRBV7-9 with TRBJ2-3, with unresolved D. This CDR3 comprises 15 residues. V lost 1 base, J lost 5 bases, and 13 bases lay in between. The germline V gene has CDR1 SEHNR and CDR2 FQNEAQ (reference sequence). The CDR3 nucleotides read TGTGCCAGCAGCTTAGTTTTAGATGATATAGATACGCAGTATTTT. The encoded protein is CASSLVLDDIDTQYF.

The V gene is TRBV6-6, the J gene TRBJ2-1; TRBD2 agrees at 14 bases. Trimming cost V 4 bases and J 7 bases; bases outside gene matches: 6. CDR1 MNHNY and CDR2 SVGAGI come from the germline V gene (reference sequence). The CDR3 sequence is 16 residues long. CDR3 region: CASSWGLAGVQNEQFF. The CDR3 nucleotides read TGTGCCAGCAGTTGGGGACTAGCGGGGGTACAAAATGAGCAGTTCTTC.

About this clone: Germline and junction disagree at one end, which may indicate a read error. The DNA of the CDR3 is TGTGCCAGCAGCCAAGTGGGACTGATGAACACTGAAGCTTTCTTT. Its translation is CASSQVGLMNTEAFF. The chain is built from TRBV4-1 and TRBJ1-1; D is possibly TRBD1 (5 bases). Germline CDR1 is MGHRA and CDR2 is YSYEKL. There are 15 residues in the CDR3.

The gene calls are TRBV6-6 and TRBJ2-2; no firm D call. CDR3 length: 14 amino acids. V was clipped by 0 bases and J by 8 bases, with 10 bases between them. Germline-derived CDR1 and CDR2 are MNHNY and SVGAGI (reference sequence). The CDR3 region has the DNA TGTGCCAGCAGTTACTCAGCCGCTCCTGGGGAGCTGTTTTTT. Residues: CASSYSAAPGELFF.

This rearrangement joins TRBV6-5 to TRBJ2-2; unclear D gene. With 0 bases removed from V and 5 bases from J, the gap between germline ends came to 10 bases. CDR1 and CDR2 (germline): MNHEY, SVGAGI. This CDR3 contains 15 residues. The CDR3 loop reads CASSYSWTETGELFF. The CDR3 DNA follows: TGTGCCAGCAGTTACTCCTGGACGGAGACCGGGGAGCTGTTTTTT.

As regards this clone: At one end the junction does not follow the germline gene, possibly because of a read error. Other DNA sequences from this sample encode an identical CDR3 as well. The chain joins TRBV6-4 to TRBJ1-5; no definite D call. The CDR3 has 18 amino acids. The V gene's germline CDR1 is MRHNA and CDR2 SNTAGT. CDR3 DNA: TGTGCCAGCAGTGACTCGTGTGACAAACATTATAGCAATCAACCCCAGCATTTT. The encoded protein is CASSDSCDKHYSNQPQHF.

The CDR3: CARRSQQGAPLYEQFF. Here the CDR3 DNA reads TGTGCCCGCCGATCCCAACAAGGGGCCCCCCTTTATGAGCAGTTCTTC. The genes are TRBV27 and TRBJ2-1, with a weak D call TRBD1 (5 bases). Trimming removed 11 bases from V and 8 bases from J, with 28 bases in between. Germline V lookup: CDR1 MNHEY, CDR2 SMNVEV (reference sequence). The CDR3 runs 16 residues.

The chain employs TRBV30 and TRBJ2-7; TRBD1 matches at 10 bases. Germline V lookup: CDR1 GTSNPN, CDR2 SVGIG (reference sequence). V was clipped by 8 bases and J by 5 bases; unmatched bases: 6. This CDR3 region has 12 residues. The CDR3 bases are TGTGCCGGGGACAGGGGATTCAACGAGCAGTACTTC. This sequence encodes CAGDRGFNEQYF. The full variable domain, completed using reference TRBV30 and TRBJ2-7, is SQTIHQWPATLVQPVGSPLSLECTVEGTSNPNLYWYRQAAGRGLQLLFYSVGIGQISSEVPQNLSASRPQDRQFILSSKKLLLSDSGFYLCAGDRGFNEQYFGPGTRLTVT.

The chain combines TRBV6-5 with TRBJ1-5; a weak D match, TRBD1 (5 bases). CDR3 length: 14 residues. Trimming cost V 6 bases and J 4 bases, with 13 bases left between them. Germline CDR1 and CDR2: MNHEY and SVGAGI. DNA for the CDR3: TGTGCCAGCAGACCCAGGGTTGGGAATCAGCCCCAGCATTTT. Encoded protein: CASRPRVGNQPQHF.

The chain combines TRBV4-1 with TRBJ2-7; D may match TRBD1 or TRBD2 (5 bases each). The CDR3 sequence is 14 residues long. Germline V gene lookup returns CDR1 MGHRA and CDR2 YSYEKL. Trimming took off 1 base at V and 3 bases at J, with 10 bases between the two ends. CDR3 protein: CASSQGFGGYEQYF. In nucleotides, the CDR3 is TGCGCCAGCAGCCAAGGATTTGGGGGCTACGAGCAGTACTTC.

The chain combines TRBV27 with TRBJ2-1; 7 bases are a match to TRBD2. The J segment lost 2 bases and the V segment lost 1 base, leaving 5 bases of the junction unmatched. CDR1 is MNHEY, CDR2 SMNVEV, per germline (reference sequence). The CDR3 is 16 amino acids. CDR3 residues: CASSLYGGVPYNEQFF. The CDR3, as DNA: TGTGCCAGCAGTTTATATGGGGGGGTCCCCTACAATGAGCAGTTCTTC.

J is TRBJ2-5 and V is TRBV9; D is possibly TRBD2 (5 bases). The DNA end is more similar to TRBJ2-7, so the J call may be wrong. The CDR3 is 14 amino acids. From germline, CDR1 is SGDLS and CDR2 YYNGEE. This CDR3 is CASSPGGSYYEQYF. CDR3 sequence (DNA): TGTGCCAGCAGCCCTGGCGGGTCGTACTACGAGCAGTACTTC.

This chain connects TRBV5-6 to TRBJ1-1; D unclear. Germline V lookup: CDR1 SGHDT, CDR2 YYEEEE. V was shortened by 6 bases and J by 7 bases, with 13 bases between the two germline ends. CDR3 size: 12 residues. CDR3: CASTNSRLEAFF. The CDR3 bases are TGTGCCAGCACAAACTCTAGACTTGAAGCTTTCTTT. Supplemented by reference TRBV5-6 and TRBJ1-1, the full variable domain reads DAGVTQSPTHLIKTRGQQVTLRCSPKSGHDTVSWYQQALGQGPQFIFQYYEEEERQRGNFPDRFSGHQFPNYSSELNVNALLLGDSALYLCASTNSRLEAFFGQGTRLTVV.